One sample yielded the 5 T cell receptor beta chains listed below, sequenced in a study of blood T cell repertoires in COVID-19. Sequenced by immunoSEQ multiplex PCR; TCRdb stores in-frame clones only, minus some. The repertoire consists of 52,000 or so clones, with approximately 84% occurring once and the leading ten covering 17%. The sequencing input was peripheral blood. The receptors derive from a man between 65 and 80 years old with active COVID-19.

The chain has TRBV27 and TRBJ1-5; D perhaps matches TRBD1 (6 bases). V lost 6 bases, J lost 2 bases, and 17 bases lay in between. Germline loops: CDR1 MNHEY, CDR2 SMNVEV (reference sequence). This CDR3 region has 16 residues. In nucleotides, the CDR3 is TGTGCCAGCAGCGTCAATCAGGGGTTGGGCAATCAGCCCCAGCATTTT. Translating gives CASSVNQGLGNQPQHF.

This chain connects TRBV6-7 to TRBJ1-5, with 8 bases identical to TRBD1. TRBV6-7 is given ORF status, its function remaining uncertain. This CDR3 is built from 21 residues. V lost 2 bases, J lost 1 base, and 19 bases stayed unmatched. In DNA, the CDR3 is TGTGCCAGCAGTTACGCCCCATTGACAGGGGAACCGTCGAGAAGCAATCAGCCCCAGCATTTT. Its translation is CASSYAPLTGEPSRSNQPQHF.

The chain has TRBV7-2 and TRBJ1-5, with 8 bases aligning to TRBD1. Germline values: CDR1 SGHTA, CDR2 FQGNSA. The ends lost 3 bases at V and 5 bases at J; junction bases unmatched: 0. The CDR3 is 13 residues long. CDR3 sequence reads: CASSLTGDQPQHF. CDR3 coding DNA: TGTGCCAGCAGCTTGACAGGGGATCAGCCCCAGCATTTT.

Worth noting for this clone: The sample carries other DNA sequences with the same CDR3. The V call is TRBV28, the J call TRBJ1-1, with D unclear. Deletions cut 5 bases from V and 5 bases from J, with 9 bases between. Germline CDR1 MDHEN, CDR2 SYDVKM. CDR3 size: 12 residues. This CDR3 is CASSPSLTEAFF. CDR3 DNA sequence: TGTGCCAGCAGTCCCTCGTTGACTGAAGCTTTCTTT.

The rearrangement uses TRBV30 and TRBJ2-5; possibly TRBD2 for D (6 bases). CDR1 is GTSNPN, CDR2 SVGIG, per germline (reference sequence). Between the trimmed V and J ends, which lost 2 bases and 5 bases, there was a span of 9 bases. The CDR3 runs 12 residues. The CDR3: CAWSTGVETQYF. CDR3 DNA sequence: TGTGCCTGGAGTACGGGGGTTGAGACCCAGTACTTC.